The T cell receptor beta chain described here comes from a study of T cell clones after liver transplantation. Study-level findings and limits: In most of the 8 subjects, circulating graft-donor-reactive CD4 TCRbeta sequences fell significantly after transplant.

Profiled with immunoSEQ multiplex PCR; TCRdb holds only in-frame clones, not every one. Of about 71,000 clones in the sample, under 90% were seen once. CDR3 length equals 13 residues. V dropped 2 bases and J dropped 8 bases, with 12 bases sitting between them. Germline V gene data show CDR1 as LNHDA and CDR2 as SQIVND (reference sequence). This clone was seen only a few times. Its specificity is unknown. The clonotype was recovered from a human patient who received a liver transplant. Some T cells may trace back to the graft donor. The sample was CD4+ T cells from blood, taken 12 months after liver transplant. This chain connects TRBV19 to TRBJ1-2, with D maybe TRBD1 (5 bases). The CDR3 loop reads CASSISDSGGYTF. In DNA, the CDR3 is TGTGCCAGTAGTATATCCGACAGCGGCGGCTACACCTTC.